This T cell receptor (beta chain) stems from a study of OX40 agonist ivuxolimab in advanced cancers. About the study: Every 2 weeks, patients got intravenous ivuxolimab at one of six dose levels (0.01-10 mg/kg).

Study outcomes and limitations: Nonresponders included some who also had low normalized T-cell clonal expansion.

The ends were cut back, 4 bases at V and 3 bases at J, with 16 bases in the middle. Germline V gene lookup returns CDR1 SGHRS and CDR2 YFSETQ. The CDR3 runs to 15 residues. Produced via immunoSEQ multiplex PCR; TCRdb's table is partial and in-frame only. This table has about 60,000 clones, nearly 85% appearing once. On this clone itself: Its antigen is unknown.

Baseline was the first blood sampling point, followed by cycle 4 day 1 and cycle 7 day 1. This material consisted of CD4+ or CD8+ T cells sorted from blood, taken in a trial of the OX40 agonist ivuxolimab. This receptor was obtained from an adult with an advanced solid tumor such as melanoma, head and neck, liver or kidney cancer. This chain connects TRBV5-1 to TRBJ1-2; weak D call: TRBD1 (6 bases). DNA for the CDR3: TGCGCCAGCAGCCGTGGGTCAGGGGAGGACTATGGCTACACCTTC. Amino acid sequence: CASSRGSGEDYGYTF.